These T cell receptor beta chains were read from a single sample in a study of T cell repertoires in cytomegalovirus infection. TCRdb used MiXCR to reprocess the reads, holding one entry per CDR3 protein. This table holds approximately 190,000 distinct CDR3 sequences, over 25% found once. Sequencing was done on a sample of PBMCs. Source of these receptors: a human donor in good health (CMV status not recorded). Some clones in this sample may be carry-over from other donors' samples. The CDR3 runs from the conserved cysteine through the conserved F or W. Fields, in order: clone size, D gene, V gene, J gene, CDR3 DNA, CDR3 protein. A D gene is named only where the DNA matches it firmly. Where a row states a size, it is once, few, many or the class of an expanded clone; other rows omit it.

>few|NA|TRBV4-1|TRBJ1-2
TGCGCCAGCAGCCAAGATGGCAGGACCTATGGCTACACCTTC
CASSQDGRTYGYTF
>NA|NA|TRBV20-1|TRBJ1-4
TGCAGTGCTGGCCAACCGGGACCATCTCCAACTAATGAAAAACTGTTTTTT
CSAGQPGPSPTNEKLFF
>NA|TRBD1|TRBV10-3|TRBJ1-1
TGTGCCACAGGGGACAGGGGGCTCACTGAAGCTTTCTTT
CATGDRGLTEAFF
>NA|NA|TRBV6-6|TRBJ2-7
TGTGCCAGCAGTCGGGACCGCCGGACGAGGGAGCAGTACTTC
CASSRDRRTREQYF
>NA|TRBD2|TRBV7-2|TRBJ2-3
TGTGCCAGCAGCCCAGGGCGGGGGGGGCTCACAGATACGCAGTATTTT
CASSPGRGGLTDTQYF
>many|NA|TRBV15|TRBJ1-3
TGTGCCACCAGCAGAGATACCTCTGGAAACACCATATATTTT
CATSRDTSGNTIYF
>many|NA|TRBV7-2|TRBJ1-5
TGTGCCAGCAGCCGAGACCAGGGCAATCAGCCCCAGCATTTT
CASSRDQGNQPQHF
>NA|TRBD1|TRBV15|TRBJ1-6
TGTGCCACCAGCGGAGCAAAGACAGGGCCCCGGTCACCCCTCCACTTT
CATSGAKTGPRSPLHF
>NA|TRBD1|TRBV7-2|TRBJ2-6
TGTGCCAGCAGCCGGACAGGGACTGGGGCCAACGTCCTGACTTTC
CASSRTGTGANVLTF
>NA|NA|TRBV7-2|TRBJ1-2
TGTGCCAGCAGCCCTCCTTATGGTGGCTATGGCTACACCTTC
CASSPPYGGYGYTF
>few|NA|TRBV7-2|TRBJ2-5
TGTGCCAGCAGCTGGAACCTAGGCCAAGAGACCCAGTACTTC
CASSWNLGQETQYF
>NA|NA|TRBV12-3/TRBV12-4|TRBJ1-5
TGTGCCAGCAGCCCTACCACCCTGGACGGGATTAGCAATCAGCCCCAGCATTTT
CASSPTTLDGISNQPQHF
>few|TRBD1|TRBV12-3/TRBV12-4|TRBJ2-5
TGTGCCAGCAGTCCTTATACAGGGGGCGAACCCTTAGAGCTAAGGAGAGAGACCCAGTACTTC
CASSPYTGGEPLELRRETQYF
>NA|NA|TRBV7-2|TRBJ2-5
TGTGCCAGCAGCTGTGAAGGGGAGACCCAGTACTTC
CASSCEGETQYF
>NA|NA|TRBV11-2|TRBJ1-1
TGTGCCAGCAGCCTTTGGGACAAGAACACTGAAGCTTTCTTT
CASSLWDKNTEAFF
>NA|TRBD1|TRBV15|TRBJ1-1
TGTGCCACCAAGACTGGAGACAGGGGCACTGAAGCTTTCTTT
CATKTGDRGTEAFF
>few|NA|TRBV12-3/TRBV12-4|TRBJ1-5
TGTGCCAGCAGTTTAGAACACCAGCCCCAGCATTTT
CASSLEHQPQHF
>NA|NA|TRBV2|TRBJ2-5
TGTGCCAGCAAAAGGGTTCAAGAGACCCAGTACTTC
CASKRVQETQYF
>NA|NA|TRBV10-3|TRBJ1-1
TGTGCCATCAGGGGGTTAGCCACTGAAGCTTTCTTT
CAIRGLATEAFF
>few|NA|TRBV29-1|TRBJ2-7
TGCAGCGTCCTGCTTGGACCCGACGAGCAGTACTTC
CSVLLGPDEQYF
>many|NA|TRBV7-2|TRBJ1-2
TGTGCCAGCAGCTTAGGGGGTGGGGGAGGCTACACCTTC
CASSLGGGGGYTF
>NA|TRBD1|TRBV24-1|TRBJ2-3
TGTGCCACCAGTGACGGAGGGACAGGGGGCACAGATACGCAGTATTTT
CATSDGGTGGTDTQYF
>NA|TRBD1|TRBV12-3/TRBV12-4|TRBJ1-1
TGTGCCAGCAGTCCACAGGGGGCGATTGGGAACACTGAAGCTTTCTTT
CASSPQGAIGNTEAFF
>NA|TRBD1|TRBV19|TRBJ1-2
TGTGCCAGCTACCAGGGGGCGGCTAACTATGGCTACACCTTC
CASYQGAANYGYTF
>few|NA|TRBV29-1|TRBJ1-2
TGCAGCGTTCAGGTGGAAGCCTTCTATGGCTACACCTTC
CSVQVEAFYGYTF
>NA|NA|TRBV19|TRBJ1-1
TGTGCCAGTAGTATAGGAATGATGAACACTGAAGCTTTCTTT
CASSIGMMNTEAFF
>few|NA|TRBV7-3|TRBJ1-1
TGTGCCAGCAGCCCCACTTGGAACACTGAAGCTTTCTTT
CASSPTWNTEAFF
>few|NA|TRBV9|TRBJ2-7
TGTGCCAGCAGCCTAAATCCAAACTCCTACGAGCAGTACTTC
CASSLNPNSYEQYF
>many|NA|TRBV7-2|TRBJ2-3
TGTGCCAGCACCATGGGGGGGCGGGGAGATACGCAGTATTTT
CASTMGGRGDTQYF
>few|TRBD1|TRBV4-3|TRBJ2-7
TGCGCCAGCAGCCAAGAGCATTCTCCCAGGGGGTACGAGCAGTACTTC
CASSQEHSPRGYEQYF